Below, 26 T cell receptor beta chains from the same sample are listed, as sequenced in a study of T cell clonotyping in hematopoietic cell transplantation. Produced via immunoSEQ multiplex PCR; TCRdb's table is partial and in-frame only. The data contain over 9,500 clones, approximately 90% of them singletons. Material for sequencing was peripheral blood mononuclear cells. The receptors originated from a woman aged 50 to 60 in good health. Some clones in this sample may be carry-over from other donors' samples.

The chain joins TRBV4-3 to TRBJ2-1; no reliable D call. The CDR3 is 13 amino acids. The germline CDR1 and CDR2 sequences are LGHNA and YSLEER. Trimming pared 0 bases from V and 10 bases from J, leaving 10 bases between. CDR3 coding DNA: TGCGCCAGCAGCCAAGAGGCGCTATTGGAGCAGTTCTTC. Its translation: CASSQEALLEQFF.

The V call is TRBV27, the J call TRBJ2-7, with D possibly TRBD1 on 6 matching bases. Trimming took off 7 bases at V and 2 bases at J, with 18 bases between the two ends. Germline V gene sequence: CDR1 MNHEY, CDR2 SMNVEV (reference sequence). The CDR3 extends over 15 amino acids. Here the CDR3 reads CASTPSWGLTYEQYF. The CDR3 DNA is TGTGCCAGCACTCCCTCGTGGGGGCTAACCTACGAGCAGTACTTC.

The chain uses TRBV7-9 and TRBJ1-2; TRBD1 aligns across 8 bases. In germline, CDR1 is SEHNR, CDR2 FQNEAQ (reference sequence). The CDR3 loop spans 17 amino acids. The trim removed 4 bases at V and 6 bases at J, leaving 16 bases unmatched. The CDR3 DNA is TGTGCCAGCAGCTCAAACAAACTGTCGGACAGGGTTAATGGCTACACCTTC. Amino acids: CASSSNKLSDRVNGYTF.

This clone was seen only once. This chain joins TRBV15 and TRBJ1-2; weak D call: TRBD1 (5 bases). Per the germline V gene, CDR1 is LNHNV and CDR2 is YYDKDF (reference sequence). CDR3 length: 16 amino acids. Trimming cost V 0 bases and J 5 bases, with 16 bases left between them. CDR3 sequence (DNA): TGTGCCACCAGCAGAGATCTCGTTTCGGGGGAATATGGCTACACCTTC. This sequence encodes CATSRDLVSGEYGYTF.

The rearrangement links TRBV18 to TRBJ1-1; 9 bases fit TRBD1. Germline trimming cut 2 bases from V and 4 bases from J; bases unmatched to any gene: 5. This CDR3 is built from 15 residues. Looked up from germline, CDR1 is KGHSH and CDR2 is LQKENI. The DNA of the CDR3 is TGTGCCAGCTCACCAGGGACAGGGCGGTCCACTGAAGCTTTCTTT. It encodes CASSPGTGRSTEAFF.

The chain carries TRBV4-2 and TRBJ2-4; 7 positions match TRBD2. Germline V gene data show CDR1 as LGHNA and CDR2 as YNFKEQ. This CDR3 has 17 amino acids. V shed 0 bases and J 0 bases; nucleotides not matched to a gene: 5. The CDR3 region has the DNA TGTGCCAGCAGCCAAGACGGTCTAGCGGTAGCCAAAAACATTCAGTACTTC. Its protein is CASSQDGLAVAKNIQYF.

The V and J genes are TRBV6-5 and TRBJ2-5, with 7 bases fitting TRBD2. The V gene's germline CDR1 is MNHEY and CDR2 SVGAGI. The CDR3 consists of 15 residues. Germline trimming cut 2 bases from V and 5 bases from J; bases unmatched to any gene: 8. The CDR3 nucleotides read TGTGCCAGCAGTTACCCACGACTAGCCCGGGAGACCCAGTACTTC. Translated: CASSYPRLARETQYF.

This clone was detected only once. This rearrangement joins TRBV5-8 to TRBJ1-3; D might be TRBD1 (6 bases). Trimming took 4 bases from V and 0 from J, leaving 14 bases between them. Per the germline V gene, CDR1 is SGHTS and CDR2 is YDEGEE. CDR3 length: 16 amino acids. The CDR3 DNA sequence: TGTGCCAGCAGCCTGCTGACAGGCCTCTCTGGAAACACCATATATTTT. Its protein product is CASSLLTGLSGNTIYF.

CDR3 sequence (DNA): TGTGCCAGCAGCCCCGTGACAGGGAACACCGGGGAGCTGTTTTTT. Its protein product is CASSPVTGNTGELFF. The chain carries TRBV7-6 and TRBJ2-2; weak D call: TRBD1 (6 bases). Germline V gene lookup returns CDR1 SGHVS and CDR2 FNYEAQ. V shed 5 bases and J shed 1 base, with 11 bases lying between them. The CDR3 loop spans 15 amino acids.

This clone showed up just once. The chain joins TRBV28 to TRBJ1-5; possibly TRBD1 for D (6 bases). This CDR3 spans 15 amino acids. The V end was cut by 6 bases, the J end by 2 bases, with 14 bases between. Germline V gene sequence: CDR1 MDHEN, CDR2 SYDVKM. CDR3 loop: CASRIRTVGNQPQHF. CDR3 DNA sequence: TGTGCCAGCAGGATTCGGACAGTTGGCAATCAGCCCCAGCATTTT.

The chain employs TRBV2 and TRBJ1-3; TRBD1 might be the D (5 bases). Germline V gene lookup returns CDR1 SNHLY and CDR2 FYNNEI. There are 15 residues in the CDR3. V dropped 2 bases and J dropped 1 base, with 9 bases sitting between them. CDR3 nucleotides: TGTGCCAGCAGTGAACACGGGGGGTCTGGAAACACCATATATTTT. Translating it yields CASSEHGGSGNTIYF.

The gene calls are TRBV9 and TRBJ2-7; 9 bases are a match to TRBD1. The germline V gene encodes CDR1 SGDLS and CDR2 YYNGEE. With 4 bases clipped from V and 1 base from J, the junction kept 3 bases outside the gene matches. This CDR3 spans 14 amino acids. The CDR3 region has the DNA TGTGCCAGCAGCCTGGGACAGGGATCCTACGAGCAGTACTTC. The encoded protein is CASSLGQGSYEQYF.

The genes are TRBV19 and TRBJ2-7; 11 positions match TRBD2. After removal of 6 bases from V and 6 bases from J, the junction contained 10 bases not matched to a gene. Germline V gene lookup returns CDR1 LNHDA and CDR2 SQIVND (reference sequence). CDR3 length: 15 amino acids. CDR3 amino acids: CASSSWTSGYGEQYF. CDR3 in DNA: TGTGCCAGTAGCTCCTGGACTAGCGGGTATGGCGAGCAGTACTTC.

This chain joins TRBV28 and TRBJ1-1; D gene uncertain. The CDR3 contains 16 residues. Trimming pared 6 bases from V and 5 bases from J, leaving 22 bases between. The germline V gene encodes CDR1 MDHEN and CDR2 SYDVKM. The CDR3: CASSPWENAGRTEAFF. The CDR3 nucleotides read TGTGCCAGCAGCCCGTGGGAGAATGCGGGCCGGACTGAAGCTTTCTTT.

This clone was found a few times. This chain links TRBV7-2 with TRBJ2-3; TRBD1 might be the D (6 bases). This CDR3 comprises 13 residues. Germline assignment: CDR1 SGHTA and CDR2 FQGNSA. Trimming stripped 3 bases from V and 4 bases from J, with 8 bases between. This CDR3 is CASSLPGADTQYF. The CDR3, as DNA: TGTGCCAGCAGCTTGCCAGGGGCAGATACGCAGTATTTT. Variable domain in full (rest from reference TRBV7-2 and TRBJ2-3): GAGVSQSPSNKVTEKGKDVELRCDPISGHTALYWYRQSLGQGLEFLIYFQGNSAPDKSGLPSDRFSAERTGGSVSTLTIQRTQQEDSAVYLCASSLPGADTQYFGPGTRLTVL.

This chain uses TRBV18 with TRBJ1-1; D call uncertain. The CDR3 sequence is 13 residues long. Germline CDR1 is KGHSH and CDR2 is LQKENI. V lost 1 base, J lost 0 bases, and 3 bases lay in between. CDR3 in DNA: TGTGCCAGCTCACCACTAGTGAACACTGAAGCTTTCTTT. It codes for CASSPLVNTEAFF.

The chain is built from TRBV5-1 and TRBJ2-5, with TRBD1 identical over 9 bases. This CDR3 is built from 16 residues. The J segment lost 2 bases and the V segment lost 3 bases, leaving 8 bases of the junction unmatched. The germline V gene has CDR1 SGHRS and CDR2 YFSETQ. CDR3 sequence (DNA): TGCGCCAGCAGCTCAGGACCGACAGGGGGTCAAGAGACCCAGTACTTC. It translates to CASSSGPTGGQETQYF. The full variable domain, with the rest looked up from reference TRBV5-1 and TRBJ2-5, is KAGVTQTPRYLIKTRGQQVTLSCSPISGHRSVSWYQQTPGQGLQFLFEYFSETQRNKGNFPGRFSGRQFSNSRSEMNVSTLELGDSALYLCASSSGPTGGQETQYFGPGTRLLVL.

V usage is TRBV10-1 and J usage is TRBJ2-7; D is unresolved. Germline V gene data show CDR1 as WNHNN and CDR2 as SYGVQD (reference sequence). V was trimmed by 2 bases and J by 1 base, leaving 6 bases between them. The CDR3 covers 13 residues. The CDR3: CASSERQSYEQYF. The CDR3 DNA follows: TGCGCCAGCAGTGAGAGGCAGTCCTACGAGCAGTACTTC.

The gene calls are TRBV30 and TRBJ1-2; D unresolved. The CDR3 contains 17 residues. Trimming removed 0 bases from V and 8 bases from J, with 25 bases in between. Germline CDR1 and CDR2: GTSNPN and SVGIG (reference sequence). This chain's CDR3 is CAWSVPVWVSSASGYTF. The CDR3 nucleotides read TGTGCCTGGAGTGTACCCGTTTGGGTTTCCAGCGCGAGCGGCTACACCTTC.

The chain uses TRBV7-8 and TRBJ1-1; TRBD1 aligns across 10 bases. CDR1 is SGHVS and CDR2 is FQNEAQ in the germline V gene. The CDR3 covers 14 residues. The J segment lost 7 bases and the V segment lost 9 bases, leaving 11 bases of the junction unmatched. CDR3 region: CASGRDRGTLEAFF. CDR3 coding DNA: TGTGCCAGTGGCCGGGACAGGGGAACACTTGAAGCTTTCTTT.

The gene calls are TRBV30 and TRBJ2-5; 12 bases map to TRBD2. Losses at the gene ends were 0 bases for V and 1 base for J; bases not matched to a gene: 3. In germline, CDR1 is GTSNPN, CDR2 SVGIG (reference sequence). The CDR3 has 16 residues. CDR3 amino acids: CAWSVGLAGIQETQYF. For the CDR3, the DNA is TGTGCCTGGAGTGTAGGACTAGCGGGGATCCAAGAGACCCAGTACTTC.

This sequence joins TRBV4-1 and TRBJ2-3, with D possibly TRBD2 on 6 matching bases. Per the germline V gene, CDR1 is MGHRA and CDR2 is YSYEKL. CDR3 size: 17 residues. V was trimmed by 4 bases and J by 1 base, leaving 18 bases between them. CDR3 coding DNA: TGCGCCAGCAGCCTAAAACCGATAGGAGGGGGCACAGATACGCAGTATTTT. As protein: CASSLKPIGGGTDTQYF.

The rearrangement links TRBV23-1 to TRBJ1-6; D ambiguous. TRBV23-1 belongs to the ORF category, with a function that is uncertain. This CDR3 is built from 12 residues. Trimming removed 4 bases from V and 7 bases from J, with 5 bases in between. CDR3 in amino acids: CASSRMNSPLHF. The CDR3 nucleotides are TGCGCCAGCAGTCGAATGAATTCACCCCTCCACTTT.

The chain carries TRBV15 and TRBJ1-5; 8 bases are a match to TRBD1. The CDR3 contains 16 residues. Germline values: CDR1 LNHNV, CDR2 YYDKDF (reference sequence). V gave up 0 bases and J gave up 5 bases; unmatched junction bases: 6. The CDR3: CATSRDRTGFHQPQHF. The CDR3 coding sequence is TGTGCCACCAGCAGAGATCGGACAGGGTTTCATCAGCCCCAGCATTTT.

As regards this clone: This CDR3 is also generated by other DNA sequences in the sample. The chain employs TRBV5-1 and TRBJ2-1, with 7 bases that match TRBD2. V shed 3 bases and J 4 bases; nucleotides not matched to a gene: 4. CDR3 length equals 14 residues. The germline V gene encodes CDR1 SGHRS and CDR2 YFSETQ. The CDR3 spells CASSSSGGYNEQFF. Written as DNA, the CDR3 is TGCGCCAGCAGCTCTTCGGGGGGTTACAATGAGCAGTTCTTC.

This clone was observed a single time. The chain has TRBV2 and TRBJ2-5; 7 bases map to TRBD2. The CDR3 covers 15 residues. The ends lost 7 bases at V and 6 bases at J; junction bases unmatched: 14. Germline V gene sequence: CDR1 SNHLY, CDR2 FYNNEI. The CDR3 loop reads CASTQAGSGRQTQYF. The CDR3 DNA reads as TGTGCCAGCACCCAAGCGGGGTCCGGACGTCAGACCCAGTACTTC.